The 9 T cell receptor beta chains presented below share a single source sample, sequenced in a study of shared clonotypes between healthy human individuals. Produced via immunoSEQ multiplex PCR; TCRdb's table is partial and in-frame only. The data hold around 1.6 million clones, with 95% to 99% observed a single time. Material: naive CD4+ T cells sorted from blood. Subset in this sample: CD45RA+ positively selected. These receptor sequences come from a man aged 25-40 years in good health.

CDR3: CASSLNRVMGYTF. In nucleotides, the CDR3 is TGTGCCAGCAGCTTGAACAGGGTTATGGGCTACACCTTC. The chain is built from TRBV5-4 and TRBJ1-2; D is perhaps TRBD1 (6 bases). This CDR3 is 13 amino acids long. Germline-derived CDR1 and CDR2 are SGHNT and YYREEE (reference sequence). V was cut by 1 base and J by 8 bases, with 12 bases left in between.

The genes are TRBV27 and TRBJ2-1, with D perhaps matching TRBD2 (5 bases). Germline V gene sequence: CDR1 MNHEY, CDR2 SMNVEV (reference sequence). V lost 6 bases, J lost 2 bases, and 17 bases lay in between. This CDR3 has 16 residues. CDR3 in amino acids: CASRDKAAGPYNEQFF. The CDR3 DNA sequence: TGTGCCAGCAGGGATAAGGCCGCGGGCCCCTACAATGAGCAGTTCTTC.

In regard to this clone: This same CDR3 is encoded by further DNA sequences in the sample. The chain carries TRBV9 and TRBJ1-1; D remains ambiguous. This CDR3 is 14 amino acids long. Per the germline V gene, CDR1 is SGDLS and CDR2 is YYNGEE. With 0 bases removed from V and 1 base from J, the gap between germline ends came to 7 bases. CDR3 region: CASSVGGRNTEAFF. As DNA, the CDR3 is TGTGCCAGCAGCGTAGGGGGAAGGAACACTGAAGCTTTCTTT.

This chain uses TRBV7-8 with TRBJ2-2, with 12 bases lining up with TRBD2. CDR1 SGHVS and CDR2 FQNEAQ come from the germline V gene. V lost 4 bases to trimming and J lost 0 bases; unmatched junction nucleotides: 6. This CDR3 is built from 18 residues. The CDR3 region has the DNA TGTGCCAGCAGCTCCCGACTAGCGGGGGCATCGAACACCGGGGAGCTGTTTTTT. It encodes CASSSRLAGASNTGELFF.

This chain connects TRBV29-1 to TRBJ2-7; 8 bases agree with TRBD1. V was pared by 6 bases and J by 0 bases, with 7 bases of the junction left unmatched. The CDR3 runs to 14 residues. Germline assignment: CDR1 SQVTM and CDR2 ANQGSEA. CDR3 sequence reads: CSVLGTGSSYEQYF. The CDR3 coding sequence is TGCAGCGTACTCGGGACAGGTAGCTCCTACGAGCAGTACTTC.

This chain links TRBV28 with TRBJ1-5; D uncertain. The CDR3 contains 16 residues. Germline V gives CDR1 MDHEN, CDR2 SYDVKM. V lost 6 bases to trimming and J lost 3 bases, with 18 bases between them. The CDR3 nucleotides read TGTGCCAGCAGCCCAAGGGTCGGGGAGCCCAATCAGCCCCAGCATTTT. It specifies CASSPRVGEPNQPQHF.

This clone has only one observation. This rearrangement joins TRBV6-1 to TRBJ1-4; D uncertain. CDR1 is MNHNS, CDR2 SASEGT, per germline. This CDR3 region has 11 residues. Trimming stripped 2 bases from V and 6 bases from J, with 1 base between. As DNA, the CDR3 is TGTGCCAGCAGTGAATATGAAAAACTGTTTTTT. Its translation is CASSEYEKLFF.

The chain is built from TRBV6-6 and TRBJ2-1; D gene ambiguous. The CDR3 spans 12 residues. V lost 3 bases and J 5 bases, leaving 5 bases between the germline ends. Per the germline V gene, CDR1 is MNHNY and CDR2 is SVGAGI (reference sequence). CDR3 sequence (DNA): TGTGCCAGCAGTTATGGTCACAATGAGCAGTTCTTC. This sequence encodes CASSYGHNEQFF.

V usage is TRBV18 and J usage is TRBJ2-7; D remains ambiguous. The CDR3 totals 14 residues. V was shortened by 0 bases and J by 3 bases, with 9 bases between the two germline ends. The germline V gene has CDR1 KGHSH and CDR2 LQKENI. In DNA form, the CDR3 reads TGTGCCAGCTCACCACCTGGTGGAGTCTACGAGCAGTACTTC. Amino acids: CASSPPGGVYEQYF.